Listed here are 29 T cell receptor beta chains from one sample, sequenced in a study of shared T cell receptors in the human thymus (dated by TCRdb to 2020 to 2022). Libraries came from the immunoSEQ multiplex PCR assay. Imported from immuneACCESS, the table was reduced by TCRdb to in-frame sequences with V and J called. These copies leave out some clones; in studies compared against another copy, an unresolved V gene accounts for under half, and the cause of the remainder is not known. Counted in this sample were roughly 550,000 clones; about 84% of them appeared once. The ten largest clones add up to about 0.014% of the sample. The same data also went into a second study, on human thymus T cells.

Source material: thymocytes. Receptors were obtained from a boy younger than two with a congenital heart defect. Donor details come from another sample of the same person, matched by shared clones.

CDR3 loop: CATQIIGFSYEQYF. For the CDR3, the DNA is TGCGCCACCCAGATCATTGGTTTCTCCTACGAGCAGTACTTC. The chain carries TRBV10-2 and TRBJ2-7; D is ambiguous. The CDR3 runs 14 residues. V was pared by 10 bases and J by 0 bases, with 16 bases between. Germline V gene data show CDR1 as WSHSY and CDR2 as SAAADI.

In its sample, this clone was seen once. V and J are TRBV11-2 and TRBJ2-3; 7 nucleotides agree with TRBD2. Germline V gene data show CDR1 as SGHAT and CDR2 as FQNNGV. V was pared by 7 bases and J by 4 bases, with 8 bases of the junction left unmatched. The CDR3 spans 14 residues. CDR3 in amino acids: CASTPGREPDTQYF. Written as DNA, the CDR3 is TGTGCCAGCACCCCCGGGCGGGAGCCAGATACGCAGTATTTT.

This clone was seen just once. The chain couples TRBV27 to TRBJ2-5; TRBD1 aligns across 8 bases. The CDR3 contains 14 residues. Germline CDR1 and CDR2: MNHEY and SMNVEV (reference sequence). J gave up 4 bases and V 3 bases, and 4 bases lay outside the gene matches. CDR3 in amino acids: CASSLAGGAETQYF. The CDR3 DNA sequence: TGTGCCAGCAGTTTGGCAGGGGGCGCAGAGACCCAGTACTTC.

The chain uses TRBV5-1 and TRBJ1-6, with D possibly TRBD1 on 6 matching bases. Germline V gene lookup returns CDR1 SGHRS and CDR2 YFSETQ. The CDR3 has 16 residues. V was pared by 2 bases and J by 7 bases, with 16 bases between. The CDR3 reads CASSLAAGTINSPLHF. CDR3 bases: TGCGCCAGCAGCTTAGCCGCCGGGACAATCAATTCACCCCTCCACTTT.

J is TRBJ2-5 and V is TRBV12-2; the tabulated D call, TRBD1, remains unverified against the DNA. TRBV12-2 has pseudogene status. This CDR3 region has 15 residues. The CDR3 here is CASRLAGGQGAFAYF. The CDR3 region has the DNA TGTGCAAGTCGCTTAGCGGGGGGGCAGGGGGCGTTTGCGTACTTC.

The chain carries TRBV5-1 and TRBJ1-1; weak D call: TRBD1 (6 bases). The V gene's germline CDR1 is SGHRS and CDR2 YFSETQ. The ends were cut back, 7 bases at V and 2 bases at J, with 15 bases in the middle. The CDR3 covers 14 residues. CDR3: CASGGPGVNTEAFF. The CDR3 DNA is TGCGCCAGCGGCGGCCCAGGGGTTAACACTGAAGCTTTCTTT.

The rearrangement uses TRBV27 and TRBJ2-3, with 7 bases fitting TRBD1. Germline CDR1 MNHEY, CDR2 SMNVEV (reference sequence). The CDR3 length is 14 residues. V lost 4 bases, J lost 2 bases, and 3 bases stayed unmatched. CDR3 sequence: CASSSGQTTDTQYF. The CDR3 nucleotides are TGTGCCAGCAGTTCGGGACAGACCACAGATACGCAGTATTTT.

This sequence joins TRBV4-2 and TRBJ2-4; TRBD2 aligns across 11 bases. The CDR3 covers 20 residues. V lost 4 bases and J lost 0; bases outside the gene matches: 14. Germline assignment: CDR1 LGHNA and CDR2 YNFKEQ. CDR3 DNA: TGTGCCAGCAGCCCACACTCTAGCGGGGGGACCAAACTAGCCAAAAACATTCAGTACTTC. Amino acids: CASSPHSSGGTKLAKNIQYF.

This clone came up once. The chain uses TRBV28 and TRBJ1-5; no definite D call. CDR1 and CDR2 from the germline V gene are MDHEN and SYDVKM. Trimming removed 0 bases at V and 1 base at J, with 10 bases between. This CDR3 contains 16 residues. This CDR3 reads CASSLCKVESNQPQHF. CDR3 in DNA: TGTGCCAGCAGTTTATGCAAAGTAGAGAGCAATCAGCCCCAGCATTTT.

The J gene is TRBJ1-1, the V gene TRBV4-1; D perhaps matches TRBD1 (5 bases). The CDR3 consists of 15 residues. With 4 bases removed from V and 2 bases from J, the gap between germline ends came to 14 bases. CDR1 and CDR2 from the germline V gene are MGHRA and YSYEKL. CDR3 sequence: CASSPRQILNTEAFF. DNA of the CDR3: TGCGCCAGCAGCCCCCGACAGATTCTTAACACTGAAGCTTTCTTT.

V usage is TRBV6-5 and J usage is TRBJ1-5; maybe TRBD1 (6 bases). Germline V lookup: CDR1 MNHEY, CDR2 SVGAGI. Trimming removed 2 bases from V and 0 bases from J, with 11 bases in between. The CDR3 contains 16 residues. Here the CDR3 reads CASSYDRLYSNQPQHF. The CDR3 DNA follows: TGTGCCAGCAGTTACGACAGGCTTTATAGCAATCAGCCCCAGCATTTT.

J is TRBJ2-1 and V is TRBV21-1; the listed D gene, TRBD2, was not tested against the DNA. TRBV21-1 is shown as a pseudogene. The CDR3 runs to 15 residues. The CDR3 loop is CATPEGGGSYNEQFF. In DNA form, the CDR3 reads TGTGCCACTCCCGAAGGGGGGGGGTCCTACAATGAGCAGTTCTTC.

This chain connects TRBV9 to TRBJ2-1; TRBD1 matches at 7 bases. CDR1 and CDR2 from the germline V gene are SGDLS and YYNGEE. The length of the CDR3 is 15 residues. V lost 3 bases, J lost 4 bases, and 7 bases stayed unmatched. The CDR3, as DNA: TGTGCCAGCAGCGGCCGGGACAGAATGTACAATGAGCAGTTCTTC. This translates into CASSGRDRMYNEQFF.

The rearrangement joins TRBV4-1 to TRBJ2-2; 11 bases map to TRBD2. With 4 bases clipped from V and 1 base from J, the junction kept 11 bases outside the gene matches. Germline V gives CDR1 MGHRA, CDR2 YSYEKL. There are 19 residues in the CDR3. The CDR3 nucleotides are TGCGCCAGCAGCCGCCGAGACTTACTAGCGGGGGTGAACACCGGGGAGCTGTTTTTT. This sequence encodes CASSRRDLLAGVNTGELFF.

The chain couples TRBV7-9 to TRBJ2-1, with 8 nucleotides matching TRBD1. The CDR3 is 15 residues long. Germline trimming cut 5 bases from V and 2 bases from J; bases unmatched to any gene: 5. CDR1 is SEHNR, CDR2 FQNEAQ, per germline (reference sequence). CDR3 region: CASSPKQGAYNEQFF. Written as DNA, the CDR3 is TGTGCCAGCAGCCCGAAACAGGGGGCCTACAATGAGCAGTTCTTC.

This sequence joins TRBV5-1 and TRBJ2-3; 10 positions match TRBD2. The J segment lost 5 bases and the V segment lost 7 bases, leaving 31 bases of the junction unmatched. The germline gives CDR1 SGHRS, CDR2 YFSETQ. The CDR3 totals 22 residues. For the CDR3, the DNA is TGCGCCAGCCGCAACGGGCAGGGGGAAGGGGCTAGCGGGAGTTCAATGGTAGATACGCAGTATTTT. Translating it yields CASRNGQGEGASGSSMVDTQYF.

The chain joins TRBV4-3 to TRBJ2-1; D uncertain. CDR1 and CDR2 from the germline V gene are LGHNA and YSLEER. This CDR3 spans 16 amino acids. V was trimmed by 0 bases and J by 8 bases, leaving 17 bases between them. The CDR3, as DNA: TGCGCCAGCAGCCAAGATACCGCCCCGGGTTTCGATGAGCAGTTCTTC. Protein sequence: CASSQDTAPGFDEQFF.

The chain is built from TRBV9 and TRBJ1-1, with D maybe TRBD1 (6 bases). V lost 0 bases and J 0 bases, leaving 15 bases between the germline ends. This CDR3 has 17 residues. CDR1 is SGDLS, CDR2 YYNGEE, per germline. DNA for the CDR3: TGTGCCAGCAGCGTAGGGGGGCGGGGGACAATGAACACTGAAGCTTTCTTT. This gives the protein CASSVGGRGTMNTEAFF.

Turning to this clone: This same CDR3 is encoded by further DNA sequences in the sample. J is TRBJ1-3 and V is TRBV19; D is perhaps TRBD1 (6 bases). This CDR3 has 15 residues. CDR1 is LNHDA and CDR2 is SQIVND in the germline V gene (reference sequence). The V and J ends lost 5 bases and 0 bases respectively, with 11 bases between them. The chain's CDR3 is CASSLQGSSGNTIYF. CDR3 DNA: TGTGCCAGTAGTTTACAGGGAAGCTCTGGAAACACCATATATTTT.

This clone appeared once. V gene TRBV15 combines with J gene TRBJ2-1; 7 positions match TRBD2. This CDR3 comprises 17 residues. Germline V gives CDR1 LNHNV, CDR2 YYDKDF (reference sequence). Trimming cost V 2 bases and J 3 bases; bases outside gene matches: 10. The CDR3 region has the DNA TGTGCCACCAGCAGAAGGAGGTGGCTAGCGGTCTACAATGAGCAGTTCTTC. Translated, it gives CATSRRRWLAVYNEQFF. Based on the CDR3 plus reference TRBV15 and TRBJ2-1, the full variable domain is DAMVIQNPRYQVTQFGKPVTLSCSQTLNHNVMYWYQQKSSQAPKLLFHYYDKDFNNEADTPDNFQSRRPNTSFCFLDIRSPGLGDTAMYLCATSRRRWLAVYNEQFFGPGTRLTVL.

The rearrangement joins TRBV5-4 to TRBJ1-2; D call uncertain. CDR1 and CDR2 (germline): SGHNT, YYREEE (reference sequence). V lost 0 bases and J lost 5, with 8 bases in between. The CDR3 totals 13 residues. The CDR3 bases are TGTGCCAGCAGCTTGGACTACGGGTATGGCTACACCTTC. This sequence encodes CASSLDYGYGYTF.

The chain carries TRBV6-5 and TRBJ2-5, with 7 nucleotides matching TRBD1. This CDR3 has 16 residues. The trim removed 2 bases at V and 5 bases at J, leaving 11 bases unmatched. Looked up from germline, CDR1 is MNHEY and CDR2 is SVGAGI. The chain's CDR3 is CASSYRKGGPKETQYF. Here the CDR3 DNA reads TGTGCCAGCAGTTACCGCAAAGGGGGCCCGAAGGAGACCCAGTACTTC.

The chain joins TRBV10-3 to TRBJ2-7, with 12 bases lining up with TRBD2. J was trimmed by 6 bases and V by 6 bases; bases with no gene match: 12. Germline V gives CDR1 ENHRY, CDR2 SYGVKD. The CDR3 extends over 16 amino acids. CDR3 sequence reads: CAIRSPRLAGASEQYF. CDR3 nucleotide sequence: TGTGCCATCAGGAGCCCCCGACTAGCGGGAGCATCCGAGCAGTACTTC.

The rearrangement uses TRBV6-5 and TRBJ1-1, with 10 nucleotides matching TRBD1. The CDR3 contains 15 residues. V was pared by 0 bases and J by 6 bases, with 4 bases of the junction left unmatched. From germline, CDR1 is MNHEY and CDR2 SVGAGI. CDR3: CASSYSGQGRPEAFF. CDR3 DNA sequence: TGTGCCAGCAGTTACTCGGGACAGGGGAGACCTGAAGCTTTCTTT.

This CDR3 is CASSPPSGQPLYTF. DNA for the CDR3: TGTGCCAGCAGCCCACCTTCAGGACAGCCCCTCTACACCTTC. The chain is built from TRBV9 and TRBJ1-2; perhaps TRBD1 as D (6 bases). V dropped 4 bases and J dropped 10 bases, with 20 bases sitting between them. The CDR3 totals 14 residues. CDR1 and CDR2 from the germline V gene are SGDLS and YYNGEE.

The genes are TRBV29-1 and TRBJ1-1; no definite D call. CDR1 SQVTM and CDR2 ANQGSEA come from the germline V gene. With 3 bases removed from V and 3 bases from J, the gap between germline ends came to 11 bases. This CDR3 contains 13 residues. Here the CDR3 DNA reads TGCAGCGTTGATAAGAGGGTACACACTGAAGCTTTCTTT. It yields the protein CSVDKRVHTEAFF.

The rearrangement uses TRBV6-6 and TRBJ2-3; D gene unclear. Looked up from germline, CDR1 is MNHNY and CDR2 is SVGAGI (reference sequence). The CDR3 runs 15 residues. V lost 2 bases to trimming and J lost 1 base, with 10 bases between them. For the CDR3, the DNA is TGTGCCAGCAGTTACGAGGCCATGGGCACAGATACGCAGTATTTT. Its protein is CASSYEAMGTDTQYF.

The rearrangement joins TRBV5-1 to TRBJ2-7, with a tentative D call TRBD1 (8 bases). V was pared by 4 bases and J by 6 bases, with 20 bases between. The germline V gene has CDR1 SGHRS and CDR2 YFSETQ. This CDR3 has 15 residues. DNA of the CDR3: TGCGCCAGCAGCCATTGGGACACAGGGGGGGGCGAGCAGTACTTC. It specifies CASSHWDTGGGEQYF.

This chain joins TRBV28 and TRBJ2-3; D unresolved. Trimming cost V 4 bases and J 4 bases, with 9 bases left between them. Germline V lookup: CDR1 MDHEN, CDR2 SYDVKM. The CDR3 covers 13 residues. In DNA, the CDR3 is TGTGCCAGCAGTTGTGCAGTTCCAGATACGCAGTATTTT. Its protein is CASSCAVPDTQYF.